Below, one T cell receptor beta chain is given with its context. Trimming took 7 bases from V and 3 from J, leaving 12 bases between them. Germline values: CDR1 LNHDA, CDR2 SQIVND (reference sequence). The CDR3 covers 14 residues. The data derive from a study of control samples from healthy donors and cancer patients. Sequencing used immunoSEQ multiplex PCR; TCRdb keeps in-frame clones, though not all of them. The table has about 140,000 clones, around nine tenths seen once; the top ten hold roughly 1.7%. This TCR was sampled from a man between 18 and 35 years old in good health. J is TRBJ2-2 and V is TRBV19; D ambiguous. The material sequenced was blood. CDR3 protein: CASKKVYDTGELFF. The CDR3 nucleotides are TGTGCCAGTAAGAAGGTGTATGACACCGGGGAGCTGTTTTTT.